This T cell receptor beta chain was recorded in a study of identical twins. Study-wide results and caveats: Excess low generation probability was seen in twin-shared out-of-frame alpha sequences.

Concerning this clonotype itself: The antigen remains undetermined.

The CDR3 spans 14 residues. Germline V gene sequence: CDR1 MNHEY, CDR2 SMNVEV (reference sequence). Deletions cut 5 bases from V and 2 bases from J, with 12 bases between. One entry per CDR3 protein results from TCRdb running MiXCR on the 5' RACE reads. The sample consists of about 530,000 distinct CDR3 sequences, 20% to 25% of them appearing once. A further study also used this sample, focusing on yellow fever vaccine responses in identical twins.

The chain recombines TRBV27 with TRBJ2-5; perhaps TRBD2 as D (7 bases). The sample taken for sequencing was CD4+ T cells sorted from blood. This receptor was identified in a woman younger than 30 in good health. CDR3 in DNA: TGTGCCAGCAGTCGGGGGGCCGGTCAAGAGACCCAGTACTTC. Its translation: CASSRGAGQETQYF.